These 29 T cell receptor beta chains came from one sample sequenced in a study of blood T cell repertoires in COVID-19. This table comes from immunoSEQ multiplex PCR, and its TCRdb copy is limited to in-frame clones, with some not included. The sample gives around 94,000 clones, around 90% of which show up once; around 5.3% is in the top ten. Sequenced input: peripheral blood. All receptors derive from a woman aged 50 to 60 with COVID-19, enrolled during active disease.

V usage is TRBV7-3 and J usage is TRBJ2-1; D remains unclear. V shed 0 bases and J shed 0 bases, with 9 bases lying between them. CDR3 length equals 16 residues. CDR1 and CDR2 from the germline V gene are SGHTA and FQGTGA. This chain's CDR3 is CASSLTALSSYNEQFF. The CDR3 coding sequence is TGTGCCAGCAGCTTAACTGCCTTGAGCTCCTACAATGAGCAGTTCTTC. The whole variable domain, filled in from reference TRBV7-3 and TRBJ2-1, reads GAGVSQTPSNKVTEKGKYVELRCDPISGHTALYWYRQSLGQGPEFLIYFQGTGAADDSGLPNDRFFAVRPEGSVSTLKIQRTERGDSAVYLCASSLTALSSYNEQFFGPGTRLTVL.

This clone was picked up many times. The rearrangement uses TRBV7-9 and TRBJ1-1, with D unresolved. Per the germline V gene, CDR1 is SEHNR and CDR2 is FQNEAQ (reference sequence). This CDR3 spans 16 amino acids. The germline V and J ends were trimmed by 6 bases and 0 bases, with 17 bases remaining between them. This CDR3 is CASSSVVQALNTEAFF. The DNA of the CDR3 is TGTGCCAGCAGTTCCGTGGTGCAGGCCCTGAACACTGAAGCTTTCTTT.

This rearrangement joins TRBV6-5 to TRBJ1-3; D is uncertain. CDR1 MNHEY and CDR2 SVGAGI come from the germline V gene. Trimming cost V 11 bases and J 0 bases, with 14 bases left between them. The CDR3 loop spans 14 amino acids. CDR3: CAVRTVSSGNTIYF. The CDR3 DNA reads as TGTGCCGTAAGAACAGTTTCCTCTGGAAACACCATATATTTT.

The chain links TRBV12-3 or TRBV12-4 to TRBJ1-1; D ambiguous. Trimming removed 3 bases from V and 0 bases from J, with 5 bases in between. The CDR3 consists of 13 residues. The CDR3 is CASSFAMNTEAFF. CDR3 nucleotides: TGTGCCAGCAGTTTTGCTATGAACACTGAAGCTTTCTTT.

The CDR3 region has the DNA TGTGCCAGCAGCTCCCGAGCGTTGGAGACCCAGTACTTC. It encodes CASSSRALETQYF. V usage is TRBV7-9 and J usage is TRBJ2-5; no clear D gene. CDR3 length: 13 residues. The V gene's germline CDR1 is SEHNR and CDR2 FQNEAQ (reference sequence). The V and J ends lost 4 bases and 5 bases respectively, with 11 bases between them.

The chain recombines TRBV4-2 with TRBJ2-1; 9 nucleotides line up with TRBD2. This CDR3 has 17 amino acids. V shed 0 bases, J shed 2 bases, and the junction held 5 bases outside the gene matches. CDR1 and CDR2 (germline): LGHNA, YNFKEQ. For the CDR3, the DNA is TGTGCCAGCAGCCAAGACTTGGCGGGGGGGCCCTACAATGAGCAGTTCTTC. Protein sequence: CASSQDLAGGPYNEQFF.

V usage is TRBV11-1 and J usage is TRBJ1-6; 10 bases are shared with TRBD1. Germline V CDR1 and CDR2: SGHAT, FQDESV (reference sequence). The CDR3 has 15 residues. The V and J ends lost 3 bases and 7 bases, in that order; junction bases with no gene match: 3. In DNA form, the CDR3 reads TGTGCCAGCAGCTTCGGGACAGGGGCGAATTCACCCCTCCACTTT. Protein: CASSFGTGANSPLHF.

The chain couples TRBV12-3 or TRBV12-4 to TRBJ1-1; possibly TRBD1 for D (5 bases). CDR3 length: 11 residues. V shed 6 bases and J shed 7 bases, with 9 bases lying between them. This chain's CDR3 is CASSRQIEAFF. CDR3 DNA: TGTGCCAGCAGCCGACAGATTGAAGCTTTCTTT.

The table lists this clone with a count of one. The rearrangement uses TRBV7-9 and TRBJ2-4; TRBD2 might be the D (6 bases). This CDR3 has 14 residues. V was clipped by 3 bases and J by 2 bases, with 8 bases between them. The germline V gene encodes CDR1 SEHNR and CDR2 FQNEAQ (reference sequence). The CDR3 loop is CASSLGGPKNIQYF. The CDR3 DNA follows: TGTGCCAGCAGCTTGGGGGGACCCAAAAACATTCAGTACTTC.

The chain has TRBV12-2 and TRBJ2-1; the table calls TRBD1, which could not be checked here. TRBV12-2 is classified as a pseudogene. CDR3 length equals 15 residues. CDR3 in DNA: TGTGCAAGTCGCTTTGGCCAGGGATTATACAATGAGCAGTTCTTC. Protein sequence: CASRFGQGLYNEQFF.

This chain joins TRBV7-2 and TRBJ1-2; 9 bases map to TRBD1. The V gene end was trimmed by 5 bases and the J gene end by 4 bases; junction bases not matched to a gene: 11. Germline V lookup: CDR1 SGHTA, CDR2 FQGNSA. This CDR3 contains 16 residues. The CDR3 nucleotides are TGTGCCAGCAGCCTGGGAGGGACAGGGCCTAGCTATGGCTACACCTTC. Protein product: CASSLGGTGPSYGYTF.

This clone occurred a few times. The rearrangement joins TRBV7-9 to TRBJ2-3; 13 bases are a match to TRBD2. This CDR3 region has 16 residues. Germline V lookup: CDR1 SEHNR, CDR2 FQNEAQ (reference sequence). After removal of 6 bases from V and 2 bases from J, the junction contained 5 bases not matched to a gene. CDR3: CASSRGLAGATDTQYF. The CDR3 coding sequence is TGTGCCAGCAGTCGTGGACTAGCGGGGGCCACAGATACGCAGTATTTT. The full variable domain, completed using reference TRBV7-9 and TRBJ2-3, is DTGVSQNPRHKITKRGQNVTFRCDPISEHNRLYWYRQTLGQGPEFLTYFQNEAQLEKSRLLSDRFSAERPKGSFSTLEIQRTEQGDSAMYLCASSRGLAGATDTQYFGPGTRLTVL.

The chain recombines TRBV5-6 with TRBJ2-3, with D possibly TRBD2 on 7 matching bases. V was trimmed by 1 base and J by 4 bases, leaving 13 bases between them. Per the germline V gene, CDR1 is SGHDT and CDR2 is YYEEEE. The CDR3 has 15 residues. The CDR3 sequence is CASSLMGGRADTQYF. In DNA, the CDR3 is TGTGCCAGCAGCTTGATGGGGGGGCGGGCAGATACGCAGTATTTT. The full variable domain, with the rest looked up from reference TRBV5-6 and TRBJ2-3, is DAGVTQSPTHLIKTRGQQVTLRCSPKSGHDTVSWYQQALGQGPQFIFQYYEEEERQRGNFPDRFSGHQFPNYSSELNVNALLLGDSALYLCASSLMGGRADTQYFGPGTRLTVL.

The CDR3 reads CASSLGTSGGYTGELFF. As DNA, the CDR3 is TGCGCCAGCAGCCTAGGGACTAGCGGGGGTTACACCGGGGAGCTGTTTTTT. V is TRBV4-1 and J is TRBJ2-2, with 14 positions matching TRBD2. The CDR3 has 17 residues. The V and J ends lost 4 bases and 3 bases, in that order; junction bases with no gene match: 4. Per the germline V gene, CDR1 is MGHRA and CDR2 is YSYEKL.

This clone was seen once. The chain recombines TRBV7-3 with TRBJ1-2, with a possible D match to TRBD1 (6 bases). CDR1 and CDR2 from the germline V gene are SGHTA and FQGTGA. The V and J ends lost 1 base and 7 bases respectively, with 16 bases between them. CDR3 length: 15 residues. In DNA form, the CDR3 reads TGTGCCAGCAGCTTAATCCGACAGGCGCCCGGTGGCTACACCTTC. Translation: CASSLIRQAPGGYTF.

This clone was counted once. The CDR3 DNA follows: TGTGCCAGCAGCTTAATAGCGGGGGGTCAGGTTGAGCAGTTCTTC. Translation gives CASSLIAGGQVEQFF. V usage is TRBV7-3 and J usage is TRBJ2-1, with 10 bases fitting TRBD2. Germline V gene sequence: CDR1 SGHTA, CDR2 FQGTGA. The CDR3 sequence is 15 residues long. V was pared by 1 base and J by 9 bases, with 6 bases of the junction left unmatched. The variable domain in full, completed from reference TRBV7-3 and TRBJ2-1, reads GAGVSQTPSNKVTEKGKYVELRCDPISGHTALYWYRQSLGQGPEFLIYFQGTGAADDSGLPNDRFFAVRPEGSVSTLKIQRTERGDSAVYLCASSLIAGGQVEQFFGPGTRLTVL.

V is TRBV7-9 and J is TRBJ1-1; TRBD1 matches 10 bases. V dropped 9 bases and J dropped 5; count of bases not matched to a gene: 3. This CDR3 comprises 12 residues. The germline V gene encodes CDR1 SEHNR and CDR2 FQNEAQ (reference sequence). CDR3 in DNA: TGTGCCAGTAGGACAGGGGGAACTGAAGCTTTCTTT. Amino acid sequence: CASRTGGTEAFF.

The chain employs TRBV6-4 and TRBJ1-2; D not certain. V was trimmed by 6 bases and J by 4 bases, leaving 12 bases between them. Germline assignment: CDR1 MRHNA and CDR2 SNTAGT. The CDR3 loop spans 13 amino acids. CDR3 sequence: CASRDLTGYGYTF. The CDR3 DNA reads TGTGCCAGCAGAGACCTGACGGGCTATGGCTACACCTTC.

The chain is built from TRBV6-5 and TRBJ1-5; TRBD1 matches at 8 bases. The germline V gene has CDR1 MNHEY and CDR2 SVGAGI. The CDR3 totals 13 residues. V lost 8 bases to trimming and J lost 7 bases; unmatched junction nucleotides: 7. The CDR3 DNA reads as TGTGCCAGCGGTAGACAGGGGTTACAGCCCCAGCATTTT. Amino acids: CASGRQGLQPQHF.

In its sample, this clone was seen once. The chain is built from TRBV28 and TRBJ1-2, with unresolved D. The CDR3 extends over 15 amino acids. Germline V CDR1 and CDR2: MDHEN, SYDVKM. V was clipped by 1 base and J by 2 bases, with 11 bases between them. This CDR3 is CASSLSQETNYGYTF. DNA of the CDR3: TGTGCCAGCAGTTTATCGCAGGAAACCAACTATGGCTACACCTTC.

The chain recombines TRBV29-1 with TRBJ1-2, with TRBD1 as a possible D gene (6 bases). V was trimmed by 4 bases and J by 2 bases, leaving 14 bases between them. Germline CDR1 reads SQVTM; CDR2 reads ANQGSEA. CDR3 length equals 14 residues. The chain's CDR3 is CSVGAGGLNYGYTF. Here the CDR3 DNA reads TGCAGCGTTGGTGCGGGGGGCTTAAACTATGGCTACACCTTC.

The chain combines TRBV30 with TRBJ1-6; D gene uncertain. CDR1 and CDR2 from the germline V gene are GTSNPN and SVGIG (reference sequence). Trimming removed 5 bases at V and 6 bases at J, with 8 bases between. This CDR3 region has 12 residues. CDR3 sequence reads: CAWLRGNSPLHF. In DNA, the CDR3 is TGTGCCTGGTTGAGAGGTAATTCACCCCTCCACTTT. The full variable domain, with the rest looked up from reference TRBV30 and TRBJ1-6, is SQTIHQWPATLVQPVGSPLSLECTVEGTSNPNLYWYRQAAGRGLQLLFYSVGIGQISSEVPQNLSASRPQDRQFILSSKKLLLSDSGFYLCAWLRGNSPLHFGNGTRLTVT.

V usage is TRBV6-5 and J usage is TRBJ1-1, with 7 positions matching TRBD1. The CDR3 has 14 amino acids. Germline-derived CDR1 and CDR2 are MNHEY and SVGAGI. V was clipped by 4 bases and J by 8 bases; unmatched bases: 10. For the CDR3, the DNA is TGTGCCAGCAGTTTTTCCCTGACAGGGCGGGAAGCTTTCTTT. It yields the protein CASSFSLTGREAFF.

V and J are TRBV6-4 and TRBJ2-7; TRBD2 matches at 11 bases. Trimming took 0 bases from V and 6 from J; bases not matched to a gene: 4. The CDR3 length is 15 residues. Germline loops: CDR1 MRHNA, CDR2 SNTAGT. The CDR3 nucleotides are TGTGCCAGCAGTGACTCGTCTAGCGGGGGGCTCGAGCAGTACTTC. Translation gives CASSDSSSGGLEQYF.

The gene calls are TRBV3-1 (or the pseudogene TRBV3-2) and TRBJ1-2; D uncertain. Trimming left V 4 bases short and J 4 bases short, with 7 bases between. The CDR3 is made up of 12 amino acids. In germline, CDR1 is LGHDT, CDR2 YNNKEL (reference sequence). The DNA for the CDR3 is TGTGCCAGCAGCCTATACAGCTATGGCTACACCTTC. The encoded protein is CASSLYSYGYTF.

This clone was recorded once. V and J are TRBV3-1 (or the pseudogene TRBV3-2) and TRBJ2-3; D gene ambiguous. V was cut by 3 bases and J by 4 bases, with 8 bases left in between. CDR1 and CDR2 (germline): LGHDT, YNNKEL (reference sequence). CDR3 size: 13 residues. CDR3 sequence: CASSHPLADTQYF. Here the CDR3 DNA reads TGTGCCAGCAGCCACCCCCTAGCAGATACGCAGTATTTT.

This clone appeared once. The V call is TRBV6-4, the J call TRBJ1-1; maybe TRBD1 (6 bases). The CDR3 has 13 amino acids. Trimming removed 5 bases from V and 1 base from J, with 8 bases in between. Looked up from germline, CDR1 is MRHNA and CDR2 is SNTAGT. The CDR3, as DNA: TGTGCCAGCAGTCAGACAGGGAACACTGAAGCTTTCTTT. Protein product: CASSQTGNTEAFF.

The table lists this clone with a few counts. V and J are TRBV18 and TRBJ1-6; 8 nucleotides line up with TRBD1. Losses at the gene ends were 4 bases for V and 10 bases for J; bases not matched to a gene: 6. The CDR3 loop spans 14 amino acids. Germline V gene sequence: CDR1 KGHSH, CDR2 LQKENI. CDR3 sequence (DNA): TGTGCCAGCTCACAGGGACAGGTGTACTCACCCCTCCACTTT. Translation: CASSQGQVYSPLHF.

The chain combines TRBV19 with TRBJ2-4; D is perhaps TRBD2 (6 bases). V shed 7 bases and J shed 5 bases, with 18 bases lying between them. The CDR3 is 15 residues long. Germline lookup yields CDR1 LNHDA and CDR2 SQIVND (reference sequence). The CDR3 DNA is TGTGCCAGTACCCCCCGGTCCGGGGGAGAAAACATTCAGTACTTC. Encoded protein: CASTPRSGGENIQYF.